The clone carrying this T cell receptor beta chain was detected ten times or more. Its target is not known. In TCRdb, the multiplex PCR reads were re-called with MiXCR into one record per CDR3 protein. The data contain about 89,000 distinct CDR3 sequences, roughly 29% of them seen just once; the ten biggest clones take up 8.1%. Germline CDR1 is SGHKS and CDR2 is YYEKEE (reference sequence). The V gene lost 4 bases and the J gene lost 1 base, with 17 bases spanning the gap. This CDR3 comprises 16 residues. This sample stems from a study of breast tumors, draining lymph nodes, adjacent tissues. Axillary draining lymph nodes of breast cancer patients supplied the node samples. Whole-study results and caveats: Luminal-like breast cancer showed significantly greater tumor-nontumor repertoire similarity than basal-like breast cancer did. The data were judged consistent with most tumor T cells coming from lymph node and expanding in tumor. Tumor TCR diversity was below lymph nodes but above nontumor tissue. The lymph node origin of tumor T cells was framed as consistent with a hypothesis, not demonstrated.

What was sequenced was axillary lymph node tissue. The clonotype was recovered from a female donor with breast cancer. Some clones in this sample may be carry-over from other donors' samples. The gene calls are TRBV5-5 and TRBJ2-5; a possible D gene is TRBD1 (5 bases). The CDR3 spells CASSGPSRGTQETQYF. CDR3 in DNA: TGTGCCAGCAGCGGGCCTTCAAGGGGCACCCAAGAGACCCAGTACTTC.